This entry describes one T cell receptor (beta chain). It lacks a known antigen. Base qualities are not provided; no much larger clone lies one nucleotide away. The trial excluded patients who had a history of autoimmune disease or were on systemic immunosuppression. Peripheral blood for TCR sequencing was collected from all dose cohorts at baseline, on cycle 4 day 1, and on cycle 7 day 1. Samples were obtained from an open-label, multicenter, first-in-human phase I dose-escalation trial of ivuxolimab. Adults with locally advanced or metastatic melanoma, renal cell carcinoma, hepatocellular carcinoma or head and neck squamous cell carcinoma were enrolled in the trial. Before TCR sequencing, CD4+ T cells and CD8+ T cells were sorted from peripheral blood as separate populations. Genomic DNA was extracted from sorted cells for sequencing of the TCRbeta CDR3 region. TCRbeta CDR3 regions were sequenced using the immunoSEQ Assay. Drawn from immuneACCESS, this table holds only the in-frame rearrangements with V and J called that TCRdb kept. Clones are partly lost; checked studies trace under half to an unresolved V gene and leave the rest unexplained. Recorded for this sample are some 25,000 clones; 60% to 80% of them occurred a single time. The ten largest clones capture roughly a quarter of the sample.

The data were taken from a study of OX40 agonist ivuxolimab in advanced cancers. With regard to the full study: Ivuxolimab was an agonistic, fully human IgG2 monoclonal antibody directed against OX40 (CD134), a costimulatory receptor. Intravenous ivuxolimab was administered to patients every 2 weeks at six dose levels: 0.01, 0.1, 0.3, 1.5, 3 and 10 mg/kg. Of the 50 to 55 dose-escalation patients, hepatocellular carcinoma was present in about 20, melanoma in around 15, renal cell carcinoma in 9 and head and neck cancer in 9. The dose-escalation cohort was roughly 80% male with a mean age of 60 years, ranging from roughly 20 to 80. Patients were allowed to have had prior anti-PD-1, anti-PD-L1 or anti-CTLA-4 therapy, and approximately 41% of the dose-escalation patients had previously received checkpoint inhibitors. Partial responses occurred in three dose-escalation patients: two with cutaneous melanoma and one with hepatocellular carcinoma. Peripheral TCRbeta sequencing was intended to test whether TCR sequence diversity was altered and clonal T-cell expansion was caused by ivuxolimab. The paper reports the monotherapy dose-escalation portion (N of about 50 patients) of the phase I ivuxolimab trial.

Study-wide findings and limitations: The antigen specificity of the clonally expanded peripheral T cells was not determined. At doses of 0.1 to 3.0 mg/kg, clonal expansion of both CD4+ and CD8+ T cells in blood was seen between baseline and week 6. In the 0.1-3.0 mg/kg groups, partial responders were among the patients with the lowest normalized peripheral clonal expansion, particularly in CD8+ T cells. Low levels of normalized T-cell clonal expansion were also seen in some patients who did not respond. After ivuxolimab, expanded clones were on average more numerous among CD8+ T cells than among CD4+ T cells.

The material was CD4+ or CD8+ T cells sorted from blood, obtained in a trial of the OX40 agonist ivuxolimab. The sequence came from an adult with an advanced solid tumor such as melanoma, head and neck, liver or kidney cancer.

In nucleotides, the sequence is TGTGCCAGCAGTGACTACCCCGAAGGGCCCCAGCATTTT. Its translation is CASSDYPEGPQHF. The V and J genes are TRBV6-4 and TRBJ1-5, with an unclear D gene assignment. The CDR3 contains 13 residues, cysteine and phenylalanine counted. The kept DNA is CDR3 alone, 39 bases in frame from the first base. CDR1 and CDR2 are drawn from the germline V gene: MRHNA, SNTAGT. V is reduced by 1 base and J by 9 bases, leaving a spacing of 10 bases between them.